Described below is a single T cell receptor (beta chain) sequence and its context. No antigen is known for it. Per-base quality was not reported, and no clone a single base away is much larger than it. For CDR1 and CDR2, the germline V gene lists MNHEY and SVGAGI. The trim is 9 bases for V and 0 bases for J, with a gap of 12 bases between the germline ends. The CDR3 holds 15 amino acids from the cysteine to the phenylalanine. Only the CDR3 part of the read is kept: 45 bases, read in frame from the first base. Using the deep immunoSEQ assay, TCR CDR3 regions were amplified from genomic DNA by multiplex PCR. For each cell subset, the extracted genomic DNA was distributed evenly across all wells of several immunoSEQ 96-well plates, and each plate served as one replicate. Each replicate PCR for sorted subsets received 150 to 250 ng genomic DNA, equal to some 32,000 T cell genomes. Purified libraries were quantified with a Qubit 3.0 fluorometer, sized on a Bioanalyzer 2100, and re-quantified with the KAPA Library Quantification kit. Every immunoSEQ 96-well plate was sequenced on a separate single-read 150-cycle Illumina NextSeq 550 flow cell. Per the original workflow: Because the immunoSEQ output included only junctional sequences and no quality scores, the filtering could not be the same as the filtering used for full-length reads. To assign V/J genes and CDR3, sequences were annotated using PyIR, a Python wrapper for IgBLAST v1.9, with IMGT germline references. Reads were filtered out if the reads had weak V/J assignments (E-value above 1e-6), no CDR3, stop codons, out-of-frame junctions, or ambiguous translated residues. V3J clonotypes were defined as sequences sharing an identical inferred V gene, J gene, and CDR3 amino acid sequence. The percentage overlap between two repertoires was calculated by dividing the number of shared unique clonotypes by the size of the smaller repertoire. RTK rarefaction, the Chao1 estimator, and Recon v2.1 estimates of unobserved clonotypes were used to assess repertoire richness. OLGA was used to compute generation probabilities for all TCRbeta clonotypes that the gDNA method yielded from a few donors. TCRdb's version of the immuneACCESS table is confined to in-frame rearrangements and falls short of the full clone set. An unresolved V gene accounts for under half of the shortfall where checked; the remainder is of unknown origin. Clone size and V and J calls were adopted from that table, with D and trimming inferred from the DNA. A total of roughly 2.6 million clones appear in this sample, roughly 92% of them only once. Roughly 0.14% of the sample is taken by the ten largest.

This record comes from a study of shared clonotypes between healthy human individuals (dated by TCRdb to about 2020). Notes on the research overall: Two women and a few men aged 18 to 49 years were included in the cohort. The study deeply sequenced blood TCR repertoires of 5 or 6 healthy adults to estimate repertoire size and the extent of clonotype sharing between individuals. To increase sequencing depth and limit assay-specific biases, TCR repertoire library preparation and sequencing were carried out by different laboratories using diverse techniques. Each donor's leukapheresis produced roughly between roughly 0.94 and 9.5 billion PBMCs. For each donor, three plates each were used for CD4 naive and CD4 memory, two plates were used for CD8 naive, and one plate was used for CD8 memory.

Study-level results and caveats: Higher generation probabilities were observed for clonotypes shared by all four sorted-subset donors than for non-shared clonotypes. Incomplete sequencing was indicated by rarefaction of sorted-subset datasets, despite the large sequencing depth. Estimated clonotype richness was generally larger for naive than for memory subsets. Only blood was sampled, and tissue TCR repertoires likely differ from those in blood. Pairwise subsampling led to the expectation that sequencing depth would affect the degree of clonotype sharing among donors. The small number of donors limited the genetic and exposure-history diversity represented. Roughly 5% of naive CD4, around 3.6% of naive CD8, about 2.1% of memory CD4, and about 0.4% of memory CD8 clonotypes were shared across several donors.

The donors were healthy, HIV-negative adults who had no recently reported acute infections or vaccinations. Every donor was a Caucasian adult living in Nashville, Tennessee, USA. CD4+ T cells were enriched by magnetic negative selection, after which naive cells were positively selected on CD45RA and the negative fraction was taken as the memory subset. Blood was collected by leukapheresis, and PBMCs were isolated by Ficoll-Histopaque density gradient centrifugation and then cryopreserved in liquid nitrogen vapor phase. Purity and quantity of every magnetically sorted T cell population were checked by analytical flow cytometry. Each sorted fraction had its genomic DNA isolated and then quantified by UV absorbance on a Nanodrop 2000c.

The source material was naive CD4+ T cells sorted from blood. What this sample's cell subset or site label stands for: CD45RA+ positively selected. The clonotype comes from a man between 18 and 35 years old in good health. Recombination linked TRBV6-5 to TRBJ1-6, with the D gene not clear enough to name. The bases are TGTGCCAGTGGACTGGGCAGCTCCTATAATTCACCCCTCCACTTT. This is translated as CASGLGSSYNSPLHF.